The rows below give T cell receptor beta chains drawn from one sample of a study of early T cells in non-severe SARS-CoV-2 infection. TCRdb processed the 5' RACE reads anew with MiXCR; each CDR3 protein has one entry. The sample lists 37,000 or so distinct CDR3 sequences, 4.7% occurring once. Sequenced material: whole blood. These receptors originate from an adult who was a healthcare worker with PCR-confirmed SARS-CoV-2 infection or an uninfected control (not recorded which). The CDR3 runs from the conserved cysteine through the conserved F or W. A D gene is named only where the DNA matches it firmly. Size tells how often a clone was seen (once, few, many) or the class of an expanded clone, and some rows leave it out.

size: many; J: TRBJ1-4; V: TRBV9; D: .; DNA: TGTGCCAGCAGCCCGCCGGGGGGGCTACGTGAAAAACTGTTTTTT; CDR3: CASSPPGGLREKLFF
size: .; J: TRBJ1-3; V: TRBV29-1; D: TRBD1; DNA: TGCAGCGTGACCAGGGGGCTCGGAAACACCATATATTTT; CDR3: CSVTRGLGNTIYF
size: many; J: TRBJ1-1; V: TRBV6-1; D: .; DNA: TGTGCCAGCAGTGAAAGCGTGCGTGTGACTGAAGCTTTCTTT; CDR3: CASSESVRVTEAFF
size: many; J: TRBJ2-2; V: TRBV19; D: TRBD2; DNA: TGTGCCAGTAGCACTCGACAGGGCTCGGTGACTAGCGGGGGGCGGCCCGGGGAGCTGTTTTTT; CDR3: CASSTRQGSVTSGGRPGELFF
size: many; J: TRBJ1-1; V: TRBV11-2; D: .; DNA: TGTGCCAGCAGCTTAACAAGGAACACTGAAGCTTTCTTT; CDR3: CASSLTRNTEAFF
size: many; J: TRBJ1-5; V: TRBV6-1; D: .; DNA: TGTGCCAGCAGCGAACAAACAGGGCTCAATCAGCCCCAGCATTTT; CDR3: CASSEQTGLNQPQHF
size: many; J: TRBJ2-7; V: TRBV11-2; D: .; DNA: TGTGCCAGCAGCTTATCCCCCGGGGCCACGTACTACGAGCAGTACTTC; CDR3: CASSLSPGATYYEQYF
size: many; J: TRBJ2-7; V: TRBV6-1; D: .; DNA: TGTGCCAGCATGCCGACAGGATTCTCCTACGAGCAGTACTTC; CDR3: CASMPTGFSYEQYF
size: medium-sized; J: TRBJ2-3; V: TRBV20-1; D: .; DNA: TGCAGTGCTACACCCCTTACCGGGACTCGGACAGATACGCAGTATTTT; CDR3: CSATPLTGTRTDTQYF
size: .; J: TRBJ1-1; V: TRBV29-1; D: .; DNA: TGCAGCGCCGGATACGGGGAGAACACTGAAGCTTTCTTT; CDR3: CSAGYGENTEAFF
size: few; J: TRBJ2-1; V: TRBV7-8; D: TRBD1; DNA: TGTGCCAGCAGCCGGGGACAGGGTGGACTCAATGAGCAGTTCTTC; CDR3: CASSRGQGGLNEQFF
size: few; J: TRBJ2-1; V: TRBV5-1; D: TRBD1; DNA: TGCGCCAGCAGCTTAGCACAGGGGGGCTACAATGAGCAGTTCTTC; CDR3: CASSLAQGGYNEQFF
size: many; J: TRBJ2-2; V: TRBV5-1; D: TRBD2; DNA: TGCGCCAGCAGCCCTCTACCGGGAGCGGGGTACACCGGGGAGCTGTTTTTT; CDR3: CASSPLPGAGYTGELFF
size: few; J: TRBJ1-3; V: TRBV3-1; D: .; DNA: TGTGCCAGCGGGCTGGGTTCGGACACCATATATTTT; CDR3: CASGLGSDTIYF
size: many; J: TRBJ1-2; V: TRBV2; D: .; DNA: TGTGCCAGCAGGGGATTTCAGCGTGAAAGGGGGAAAGATTATGGCTACACCTTC; CDR3: CASRGFQRERGKDYGYTF
size: medium-sized; J: TRBJ2-3; V: TRBV7-2; D: TRBD2; DNA: TGTGCCAGCAGCTTAGAGGCGGGGGGGCGGCATACGCAGTATTTT; CDR3: CASSLEAGGRHTQYF
size: few; J: TRBJ1-1; V: TRBV9; D: .; DNA: TGTGCCAGCAGCGTAACAGGTAGTGGTTTGGCTGTCTTT; CDR3: CASSVTGSGLAVF
size: many; J: TRBJ1-6; V: TRBV28; D: .; DNA: TGTGCCAGCAGTCCCGTTAAGGGTGCGCATTCACCCCTCCACTTT; CDR3: CASSPVKGAHSPLHF
size: .; J: TRBJ2-6; V: TRBV6-1; D: .; DNA: TGTGCCAGCAGGGAGGGCGCCCGCTCTGGGGCCAACGTCCTGACTTTC; CDR3: CASREGARSGANVLTF
size: .; J: TRBJ2-7; V: TRBV20-1; D: .; DNA: TGCAGTGCTAGTCTAGCAATTACCTACGAGCAGTACTTC; CDR3: CSASLAITYEQYF
size: .; J: TRBJ2-1; V: TRBV7-3; D: .; DNA: TGTGCCAGCAGCTTAACTGGGGAGAGGGACAATGAGCAGTTCTTC; CDR3: CASSLTGERDNEQFF
size: many; J: TRBJ1-5; V: TRBV19; D: .; DNA: TGTGCCAGTAGTATAGATTACGGGGGACAGCCCCAGCATTTT; CDR3: CASSIDYGGQPQHF
size: large; J: TRBJ2-2; V: TRBV28; D: TRBD2; DNA: TGTGCCAGCAGTAAGGGACTAGCGGGAGGTTCCGGGGAGCTGTTTTTT; CDR3: CASSKGLAGGSGELFF
size: few; J: TRBJ2-3; V: TRBV28; D: TRBD2; DNA: TGTGCCAGCAGCCTCAGCGGGAGGGCCGGGAATACGCAGTATTTT; CDR3: CASSLSGRAGNTQYF
size: .; J: TRBJ1-3; V: TRBV6-1; D: .; DNA: TGTGCCAGCAGTGATGCCCACCCTGGCTCTGGAAACACCATATATTTT; CDR3: CASSDAHPGSGNTIYF
size: many; J: TRBJ2-7; V: TRBV27; D: .; DNA: TGTGCCAGCAGTTTACTACAGGGTCAGAGCGAGCAGTACTTC; CDR3: CASSLLQGQSEQYF
size: many; J: TRBJ2-2; V: TRBV7-9; D: TRBD2; DNA: TGTGCCAGCAGCTTAGCGACCGCTAGCGGGAGCCGGGAGCTGTTTTTT; CDR3: CASSLATASGSRELFF
size: few; J: TRBJ1-1; V: TRBV6-2/TRBV6-3; D: .; DNA: TGTGCCAGCAGTCCCACGGGGCGGGGCGTGAACACTGAAGCTTTCTTT; CDR3: CASSPTGRGVNTEAFF
size: few; J: TRBJ2-5; V: TRBV29-1; D: TRBD1; DNA: TGCAGCGCGACAGGGGCGCAAGAGACCCAGTACTTC; CDR3: CSATGAQETQYF
size: .; J: TRBJ1-1; V: TRBV10-2; D: .; DNA: TGCGCCAGCACTTCCACGGCTGAAGCTTTCTTT; CDR3: CASTSTAEAFF
size: many; J: TRBJ2-3; V: TRBV6-2/TRBV6-3; D: .; DNA: TGTGCCAGCAGGCAGACAGACAGGCCCACAGATACGCAGTATTTT; CDR3: CASRQTDRPTDTQYF
size: many; J: TRBJ1-5; V: TRBV6-6; D: .; DNA: TGTGCCAGCAGTTACGGTGGGGGTTGGGATCAGCCCCAGCATTTT; CDR3: CASSYGGGWDQPQHF
size: few; J: TRBJ2-1; V: TRBV18; D: .; DNA: TGTGCCAGCTCACCACCTGCACAGGGCCTTGAGCAGTTCTTC; CDR3: CASSPPAQGLEQFF
size: many; J: TRBJ1-1; V: TRBV18; D: .; DNA: TGTGCCAGCTCACCGGGGCAGGGTGTTATCGACACTGAAGCTTTCTTT; CDR3: CASSPGQGVIDTEAFF
size: .; J: TRBJ2-1; V: TRBV7-8; D: .; DNA: TGTGCCAGCAGCTTGGGGGAGGCGAGCAATGAGCAGTTCTTC; CDR3: CASSLGEASNEQFF
size: .; J: TRBJ1-1; V: TRBV18; D: .; DNA: TGTACCAGCTCACAACGGGACAAAGGAGCTTTCTTT; CDR3: CTSSQRDKGAFF
size: few; J: TRBJ1-1; V: TRBV28; D: TRBD1; DNA: TGTGCCAGCAGTTTGAACAGGGGGGTGGTGGGGACTGAAGCTTTCTTT; CDR3: CASSLNRGVVGTEAFF
size: many; J: TRBJ1-5; V: TRBV30; D: .; DNA: TGTGCCTGGAGTGACAAGAGGGGGGACACTCAGCCCCAGCATTTT; CDR3: CAWSDKRGDTQPQHF
size: many; J: TRBJ2-3; V: TRBV10-3; D: .; DNA: TGTGCCAACAGGGATTCGAACACAGATACGCAGTATTTT; CDR3: CANRDSNTDTQYF
size: medium-sized; J: TRBJ2-6; V: TRBV2; D: TRBD1; DNA: TGTGCCAGCAGCCCAGGGGGTAATCCTGGGGCCAACGTCCTGACTTTC; CDR3: CASSPGGNPGANVLTF
size: many; J: TRBJ2-2; V: TRBV6-5; D: TRBD1; DNA: TGTGCCAGCAGCGGCCCCCTCGGAACAGGGGGTTACACCAGGGAGCTGTTTTTT; CDR3: CASSGPLGTGGYTRELFF
size: .; J: TRBJ1-2; V: TRBV3-1; D: .; DNA: TGTGCCAGCGGACAGAACTATGGCTACACCTTC; CDR3: CASGQNYGYTF
size: many; J: TRBJ2-7; V: TRBV5-1; D: .; DNA: TGCGCCAGCAGCCCAATAGGACAGAACTACGAGCAGTACTTC; CDR3: CASSPIGQNYEQYF